This T cell receptor beta chain was documented in a study of blood T cell repertoires in COVID-19. Authors' processing steps: Nucleated cell counts were estimated from reference gene primer amplification. Only in-frame clones appear in the TCRdb table, and some are missing; sequencing was by immunoSEQ multiplex PCR. That table is the source of V, J and clone size, and D and trimming were worked out from the DNA. Seen here are approximately 220,000 clones, about 85% observed once, and the top ten hold 2.6%. Trimming at V came to 3 bases and at J to 7 bases, leaving 12 bases not matched to a gene. Germline CDR1 and CDR2: SGHVS and FQNEAQ. CDR3 length: 17 amino acids. Participants came from fewer than 25 US areas, aged about 18 to 95 years.

The TCR originated in a woman in her thirties who had recovered from COVID-19. V usage is TRBV7-8 and J usage is TRBJ2-2; 9 bases match TRBD1. The sample comprised PBMCs or T cells enriched from blood (not recorded which). For the CDR3, the DNA is TGTGCCAGCAGCTTGGACAGGGGCGGCCTAAGGGGCGGGGAGCTGTTTTTT. As protein: CASSLDRGGLRGGELFF. Full variable domain (remainder filled in from reference TRBV7-8 and TRBJ2-2): GAGVSQSPRYKVAKRGQDVALRCDPISGHVSLFWYQQALGQGPEFLTYFQNEAQLDKSGLPSDRFFAERPEGSVSTLKIQRTQQEDSAVYLCASSLDRGGLRGGELFFGEGSRLTVL.